The 5 T cell receptor beta chains below all came from one sample that was sequenced in a study of cytomegalovirus exposure and HLA in healthy donors. Sequencing was performed with immunoSEQ multiplex PCR; in TCRdb, only in-frame clones are kept and a portion is missing. The table shows over 200,000 clones, with around 86% occurring only once. Material for sequencing was PBMCs. Receptors originate from a woman between 18 and 29 years old in good health and CMV-seropositive.

The rearrangement links TRBV5-1 to TRBJ2-4, with 7 positions matching TRBD1. The V and J ends lost 2 bases and 7 bases, in that order; junction bases with no gene match: 9. The CDR3 spans 15 residues. Per the germline V gene, CDR1 is SGHRS and CDR2 is YFSETQ. CDR3 protein: CASSFRQGEGNIQYF. The DNA of the CDR3 is TGCGCCAGCAGCTTCAGACAGGGTGAGGGGAACATTCAGTACTTC.

V is TRBV4-1 and J is TRBJ2-1; D is unclear. Germline V gene sequence: CDR1 MGHRA, CDR2 YSYEKL. This CDR3 is built from 14 residues. Trimming left V 4 bases short and J 0 bases short, with 7 bases between. CDR3 amino acids: CASSLRSSYNEQFF. In nucleotides, the CDR3 is TGCGCCAGCAGCCTTAGGAGCTCCTACAATGAGCAGTTCTTC.

The chain uses TRBV5-1 and TRBJ1-1; no definite D call. V was pared by 1 base and J by 3 bases, with 10 bases between. Germline-derived CDR1 and CDR2 are SGHRS and YFSETQ. This CDR3 is 14 amino acids long. In nucleotides, the CDR3 is TGCGCCAGCAGCTTGCTTGCTACAGACACTGAAGCTTTCTTT. Protein product: CASSLLATDTEAFF.

V gene TRBV27 combines with J gene TRBJ2-2, with TRBD2 matching over 11 bases. V trimming: 6 bases; J trimming: 10 bases; junction bases outside the gene matches: 10. The CDR3 covers 15 residues. Looked up from germline, CDR1 is MNHEY and CDR2 is SMNVEV (reference sequence). CDR3 sequence reads: CASRPGLAGQEELFF. For the CDR3, the DNA is TGTGCCAGCAGGCCTGGACTAGCGGGCCAAGAGGAGCTGTTTTTT.

This chain connects TRBV30 to TRBJ2-5; D remains ambiguous. The DNA matches TRBJ2-7 better at its end, which makes the J call doubtful. Germline V gene sequence: CDR1 GTSNPN, CDR2 SVGIG (reference sequence). This CDR3 region has 13 residues. The CDR3 DNA sequence: TGTGCCCTTCGTCCAATGGGCTCCTACGAGCAGTACTTC. Translated: CALRPMGSYEQYF.